A single T cell receptor beta chain is shown here with its context. Its target is unknown. J was trimmed by 9 bases and V by 0 bases; bases with no gene match: 3. The CDR3 runs to 13 residues. Germline V gives CDR1 SGHRS, CDR2 YFSETQ. This sample was taken from a study of prognosis after radiotherapy for stage I lung cancer. Study-wide context: Participants consisted of stage I non-small cell lung cancer patients, who were enrolled between early 2018 and early 2019. Medical inoperability applied to all of the non-small cell lung cancer patients.

Multiplex PCR, run in two rounds, amplified TCR beta CDR3 from genomic DNA. It was primers specific to each TRBV and TRBJ gene that first-round PCR used. MiXCR was run by TCRdb on the multiplex PCR reads, yielding one entry per CDR3 protein. The sample yields 50,000 or so distinct CDR3 sequences, about a third seen once. Whole-study findings and limits: TRBV and TRBJ gene usage reportedly differed between patients with and without metastases. Lower Shannon entropy after stereotactic body radiation therapy was observed in patients who went on to develop distant metastases.

J is TRBJ2-4 and V is TRBV5-1; 7 bases align to TRBD1. This clonotype was obtained from a donor older than 45 with non-small cell lung cancer. The input for sequencing was PBMCs, taken before or after stereotactic body radiation therapy (not recorded which). This CDR3 reads CASSLDRGAIQYF. In DNA form, the CDR3 reads TGCGCCAGCAGCTTGGACAGGGGAGCCATTCAGTACTTC.